These T cell receptor beta chains were read from a single sample in a study of blood T cell repertoires in COVID-19. Here immunoSEQ multiplex PCR was the method, and the copy in TCRdb shows in-frame clones only, minus some. The sample carries about 80,000 clones, about four fifths recorded once. The sample taken for sequencing was peripheral blood. These receptors came from a woman over 75 with acute or convalescent COVID-19. Each CDR3 is given with its conserved first and last residue. The D gene is left open where the match is weak. Rows may omit the clone size; those that give it use once, few, many or a size class.

v_gene	j_gene	d_gene	abundance	CDR3nt	CDR3aa
TRBV7-9	TRBJ2-5	TRBD1	.	TGTGCCAGCAGCTTAACAGGGGCAGAGACCCAGTACTTC	CASSLTGAETQYF
TRBV7-2	TRBJ2-7	TRBD2	few	TGTGCCAGCATCCTTTCGGGCCTAGCGGACGAGCAGTACTTC	CASILSGLADEQYF
TRBV19	TRBJ1-3	.	.	TGTGCCAGTAGTACCAGACAGGTTGGAAACACCATATATTTT	CASSTRQVGNTIYF
TRBV10-3	TRBJ1-1	.	.	TGTGCCATCAGTGGCAATATTCGTCTCGGCACTGAAGCTTTCTTT	CAISGNIRLGTEAFF
TRBV4-3	TRBJ1-2	.	.	TGCGCCAGCAGCCAACGAGCTAACTATGGCTACACCTTC	CASSQRANYGYTF
TRBV29-1	TRBJ2-2	.	.	TGCAGCGTTGACCAGGGGAACACCGGGGAGCTGTTTTTT	CSVDQGNTGELFF
TRBV15	TRBJ2-3	.	.	TGTGCCACCAGCAGAGATGCCCGACAGGGCACAGATACGCAGTATTTT	CATSRDARQGTDTQYF
TRBV5-6	TRBJ1-2	TRBD1	.	TGTGCCAGCTTCTCAGGGGGGCCGGGTGGCTACACCTTC	CASFSGGPGGYTF
TRBV24-1	TRBJ2-2	TRBD1	once	TGTGCCACCAGCAGACAGGGGGCGGACACCGGGGAGCTGTTTTTT	CATSRQGADTGELFF
TRBV19	TRBJ2-4	.	.	TGTGCCAGTATCGGTCTGACTTCCAACATTCAGTACTTC	CASIGLTSNIQYF
TRBV6-2/TRBV6-3	TRBJ2-1	TRBD1	once	TGTGCCAGCAGTTTCGGACAGGGCTACAATGAGCAGTTCTTC	CASSFGQGYNEQFF
TRBV7-2	TRBJ1-5	.	.	TGTGCCAGCAGCTTAGGTCGGTATAGCAATCAGCCCCAGCATTTT	CASSLGRYSNQPQHF
TRBV19	TRBJ1-3	.	.	TGTGCCAGTAGTAAGACTGACGGCTCTGGAAACACCATATATTTT	CASSKTDGSGNTIYF
TRBV18	TRBJ2-5	.	.	TGTGCCAGCTCACCCGGGGACGTCGGGGGGACCCAGTACTTC	CASSPGDVGGTQYF
TRBV6-4	TRBJ2-3	.	.	TGTGCCAGCAGTACCAGGGGTGGGGACACAGATACGCAGTATTTT	CASSTRGGDTDTQYF
TRBV19	TRBJ2-7	TRBD1	once	TGTGCCAGTAGACCCCAGGGGGCACCCCACGAGCAGTACTTC	CASRPQGAPHEQYF
TRBV6-5	TRBJ1-3	TRBD1	.	TGTGCCAGCAGGGCCGACAGGGACTCTGGAAACACCATATATTTT	CASRADRDSGNTIYF
TRBV6-2/TRBV6-3	TRBJ1-5	TRBD1	.	TGTGCCAGCAGTTACGGGGGACAGGTCGCCAATCAGCCCCAGCATTTT	CASSYGGQVANQPQHF
TRBV7-2	TRBJ2-5	TRBD2	.	TGTGCCAGCAGCCCTCCATCGGGACTAGGGGAGACCCAGTACTTC	CASSPPSGLGETQYF
TRBV25-1	TRBJ2-1	.	.	TGTGCCAGCAGTGGAGAGATCTCCTACAATGAGCAGTTCTTC	CASSGEISYNEQFF
TRBV6-1	TRBJ1-5	TRBD1	few	TGTGCCAGCAGTGCCGGGACAGGGGGCGCCCCTGGCAATCAGCCCCAGCATTTT	CASSAGTGGAPGNQPQHF
TRBV4-1	TRBJ1-5	.	once	TGCGCCAGCAGCCAAGGGGACATCTCCTCTCAGCCCCAGCATTTT	CASSQGDISSQPQHF
TRBV5-6	TRBJ1-4	TRBD1	.	TGTGCCAGCAGCCTGGACAGGGTGTCTAATGAAAAACTGTTTTTT	CASSLDRVSNEKLFF
TRBV18	TRBJ1-6	.	once	TGTGCCAGCTCCCAAGACAAGGAGGGTTCACCCCTCCACTTT	CASSQDKEGSPLHF
TRBV5-8	TRBJ1-2	TRBD1	.	TGTGCCAGCAGCTTGGAGGATCGGACAGGCTATGGCTACACCTTC	CASSLEDRTGYGYTF
TRBV21-1	TRBJ2-7	.	.	TGTGCCAGCAGCAAAGATGGCTCCTCCTACGAGCAGTACTTC	CASSKDGSSYEQYF
TRBV6-5	TRBJ1-1	.	.	TGTGCCAGCACTACAGCGAACACTGAAGCTTTCTTT	CASTTANTEAFF
TRBV24-1	TRBJ2-1	.	once	TGTGCCACCAGTGATTTGGGTGACACCCACAATGAGCAGTTCTTC	CATSDLGDTHNEQFF
TRBV19	TRBJ2-1	TRBD1	once	TGTGCCAGTAGTTTTCGGGACAGGGGTTACAATGAGCAGTTCTTC	CASSFRDRGYNEQFF
TRBV6-5	TRBJ2-7	TRBD1	.	TGTGCCAGCAGTTACGACAGGGTGGGGGAGCAGTACTTC	CASSYDRVGEQYF
TRBV7-9	TRBJ2-5	.	.	TGTGCCAGCAGCTTAGGGAGGGTAGAGACCCAGTACTTC	CASSLGRVETQYF
TRBV2	TRBJ1-2	TRBD1	once	TGTGCCAGCAGTGCTGCGTACAGGGGGTATGGCTACACCTTC	CASSAAYRGYGYTF
TRBV7-8	TRBJ1-2	.	few	TGTGCCAGCAGCATCAGGGTGGGCTATGGCTACACCTTC	CASSIRVGYGYTF
TRBV18	TRBJ1-1	.	.	TGTGCCAGCTCCCTGACAGTGAACACTGAAGCTTTCTTT	CASSLTVNTEAFF
TRBV6-5	TRBJ1-5	TRBD1	.	TGTGCCAGCAGTCTCCCCGAGGGGGCCAATCAGCCCCAGCATTTT	CASSLPEGANQPQHF
TRBV7-9	TRBJ1-1	.	few	TGTGCCAGCAGCGAGACAGGAGTGACTGAAGCTTTCTTT	CASSETGVTEAFF
TRBV23-1	TRBJ2-7	TRBD1	.	TGCGCCAGCAGCCTATTCAGGGGGAGAAAGCAGTACTTC	CASSLFRGRKQYF
TRBV30	TRBJ2-7	TRBD1	few	TGTGCCTGGAGCTTTTGGGGACAGGGTGGCAACGAGCAGTACTTC	CAWSFWGQGGNEQYF
TRBV6-5	TRBJ1-2	.	once	TGTGCCAGCACCCTAGGGGGGGGATTGAACTATGGCTACACCTTC	CASTLGGGLNYGYTF
TRBV6-5	TRBJ2-5	TRBD2	.	TGTGCCAGCAGTTACGTTCTCACTAGCGGGGTGGAGACCCAGTACTTC	CASSYVLTSGVETQYF
TRBV24-1	TRBJ1-2	.	.	TGTGCCACCAGTGAGGAGAACTATGGCTACACCTTC	CATSEENYGYTF
TRBV19	TRBJ1-2	.	.	TGTGCCAGTAGTTTGCGGGGCTATGGCTACACCTTC	CASSLRGYGYTF
TRBV9	TRBJ1-3	.	.	TGTGCCAGCAGCGTGAGCAGGGAGGCTGGAAACACCATATATTTT	CASSVSREAGNTIYF
TRBV5-1	TRBJ1-5	.	.	TGCGCCAGCAGCTTGGCGGGGGATCAGCCCCAGCATTTT	CASSLAGDQPQHF
TRBV7-2	TRBJ1-2	TRBD1	.	TGTGCCAGCAGCCAAGGACAGGATCTAACTAAAGGCTACACCTTC	CASSQGQDLTKGYTF
TRBV10-3	TRBJ1-5	.	.	TGTGCCATCAGTGCAGGGTTGGCAAAACAGCCCCAGCATTTT	CAISAGLAKQPQHF
TRBV5-1	TRBJ2-2	TRBD2	.	TGCGCCAGCACGACTAGCGGGGATACTAACACCGGGGAGCTGTTTTTT	CASTTSGDTNTGELFF
TRBV3-1/TRBV3-2	TRBJ2-3	TRBD1	.	TGTGCCAGCAGCCAAGGAGGGGGACAGGGGTTTAGCACAGATACGCAGTATTTT	CASSQGGGQGFSTDTQYF
TRBV7-2	TRBJ1-6	.	once	TGTGCCAGCAGCTCGACGACAGGAGGACATAATTCACCCCTCCACTTT	CASSSTTGGHNSPLHF
TRBV11-2	TRBJ1-4	.	.	TGTGCCAGCAGCCCTAAGACAGGCAAACTGTTTTTT	CASSPKTGKLFF
TRBV3-1/TRBV3-2	TRBJ1-2	.	.	TGTGCCAGCAGCGTCGACAGCAGTAACTATGGCTACACCTTC	CASSVDSSNYGYTF
TRBV10-2	TRBJ1-6	TRBD1	.	TGCGCCAGCAGTCCCTCGGACAGGGTAACCTCACCCCTCCACTTT	CASSPSDRVTSPLHF
TRBV5-4	TRBJ1-6	TRBD1	.	TGTGCCAGCAGGGCGGACAGGGTAGATTCACCCCTCCACTTT	CASRADRVDSPLHF